What follows are 23 T cell receptor beta chains derived from one specimen sequenced in a study of blood T cell repertoires in COVID-19. Repertoires were generated with immunoSEQ multiplex PCR, while TCRdb's copy carries only in-frame clones and drops some. The data contain around 97,000 clones, roughly four fifths of them singletons. The specimen was peripheral blood. Source of these receptors: a man between 65 and 80 years old with acute or convalescent COVID-19.

The V gene is TRBV6-6, the J gene TRBJ2-3; TRBD2 is a possible D gene (5 bases). V was cut by 2 bases and J by 1 base, with 10 bases left in between. The V gene's germline CDR1 is MNHNY and CDR2 SVGAGI (reference sequence). This CDR3 is built from 15 residues. The CDR3 loop reads CASSYTPGGTDTQYF. CDR3 nucleotides: TGTGCCAGCAGTTACACGCCCGGGGGCACAGATACGCAGTATTTT.

The table lists this clone with a count of one. The J gene is TRBJ1-1, the V gene TRBV27; weak D call: TRBD1 (6 bases). Trimming cost V 4 bases and J 4 bases, with 10 bases left between them. The CDR3 runs 13 residues. From germline, CDR1 is MNHEY and CDR2 SMNVEV (reference sequence). CDR3 loop: CASSSTGSTEAFF. DNA for the CDR3: TGTGCCAGCAGTTCCACAGGGTCCACTGAAGCTTTCTTT.

The rearrangement links TRBV24-1 to TRBJ2-3, with TRBD2 matching 12 bases. Looked up from germline, CDR1 is KGHDR and CDR2 is SFDVKD. V lost 3 bases, J lost 3 bases, and 9 bases stayed unmatched. The CDR3 runs to 18 residues. CDR3 nucleotide sequence: TGTGCCACCAGTGATAACCCTGGACTAGCGGGGTTTACAGATACGCAGTATTTT. Translating it yields CATSDNPGLAGFTDTQYF.

The J gene is TRBJ2-2, the V gene TRBV19; D is undetermined. The CDR3 is made up of 15 amino acids. Germline lookup yields CDR1 LNHDA and CDR2 SQIVND (reference sequence). Trimming cost V 6 bases and J 2 bases, with 13 bases left between them. The CDR3 protein is CASRLGLSNTGELFF. CDR3 nucleotide sequence: TGTGCCAGTAGGTTGGGCCTCTCAAACACCGGGGAGCTGTTTTTT.

The rearrangement links TRBV18 to TRBJ1-2; 7 bases align to TRBD1. The CDR3 sequence is 14 residues long. Germline V gene data show CDR1 as KGHSH and CDR2 as LQKENI. V lost 3 bases to trimming and J lost 6 bases; unmatched junction nucleotides: 7. The CDR3 protein is CASSPGQLRNGYTF. CDR3 sequence (DNA): TGTGCCAGCTCACCGGGACAGCTCCGCAATGGCTACACCTTC.

A few counts support this clone. The chain employs TRBV6-5 and TRBJ2-3; possible D gene TRBD1, 6 bases. Trimming removed 6 bases from V and 4 bases from J, with 17 bases in between. CDR1 is MNHEY and CDR2 is SVGAGI in the germline V gene. This CDR3 is 15 amino acids long. CDR3 protein: CASSPGTKRADTQYF. CDR3 bases: TGTGCCAGCAGCCCCGGGACAAAAAGGGCAGATACGCAGTATTTT.

This chain connects TRBV7-2 to TRBJ2-2; the D is unclear. The V end was cut by 3 bases, the J end by 1 base, with 9 bases between. The CDR3 consists of 15 residues. Germline CDR1 reads SGHTA; CDR2 reads FQGNSA. CDR3 sequence: CASSFTTLNTGELFF. In DNA, the CDR3 is TGTGCCAGCAGCTTTACGACACTGAACACCGGGGAGCTGTTTTTT. Full variable domain (rest looked up from reference TRBV7-2 and TRBJ2-2): GAGVSQSPSNKVTEKGKDVELRCDPISGHTALYWYRQSLGQGLEFLIYFQGNSAPDKSGLPSDRFSAERTGGSVSTLTIQRTQQEDSAVYLCASSFTTLNTGELFFGEGSRLTVL.

The CDR3 loop reads CASSPRRDGYTF. As DNA, the CDR3 is TGTGCCAGCAGTCCGAGGAGAGATGGCTACACCTTC. The rearrangement uses TRBV6-5 and TRBJ1-2; no firm D call. The CDR3 is 12 residues long. CDR1 MNHEY and CDR2 SVGAGI come from the germline V gene. V was trimmed by 5 bases and J by 6 bases, leaving 10 bases between them.

The rearrangement uses TRBV11-1 and TRBJ2-5; maybe TRBD1 (6 bases). CDR3 length: 14 amino acids. Germline values: CDR1 SGHAT, CDR2 FQDESV (reference sequence). Trimming took 1 base from V and 5 from J, leaving 11 bases between them. CDR3 protein: CASSLVGARETQYF. The CDR3 bases are TGTGCCAGCAGCTTAGTGGGGGCCCGGGAGACCCAGTACTTC.

The CDR3 DNA reads as TGTGCCAGCAGCCCCGGGACTAGCAGATACATGGCCTACAATGAGCAGTTCTTC. It is translated as CASSPGTSRYMAYNEQFF. The V gene is TRBV14, the J gene TRBJ2-1; 9 bases match TRBD2. Germline lookup yields CDR1 SGHDN and CDR2 FVKESK. Unmatched junction bases numbered 12, after V lost 4 bases and J lost 2 bases. The CDR3 covers 18 residues.

The rearrangement joins TRBV7-6 to TRBJ1-4; 10 positions agree with TRBD1. V was clipped by 5 bases and J by 9 bases; unmatched bases: 15. The CDR3 contains 17 residues. Germline CDR1 reads SGHVS; CDR2 reads FNYEAQ. Here the CDR3 reads CASSLRGNGGQGQKLFF. The CDR3 DNA is TGTGCCAGCAGCCTCCGGGGGAATGGGGGACAGGGGCAAAAACTGTTTTTT.

The chain employs TRBV12-3 or TRBV12-4 and TRBJ2-1; 9 nucleotides agree with TRBD1. With V trimmed by 6 bases and J by 10 bases, 4 bases remained unmatched. This CDR3 is 12 amino acids long. CDR3 residues: CASSGQGIEQFF. CDR3 DNA sequence: TGTGCCAGCAGCGGACAGGGGATCGAGCAGTTCTTC.

CDR3 protein: CASSPLETGRETQYF. The CDR3 DNA follows: TGTGCCAGCTCACCACTAGAAACAGGGCGGGAGACCCAGTACTTC. The chain carries TRBV18 and TRBJ2-5; the D gene is possibly TRBD1 (6 bases). Germline V gene data show CDR1 as KGHSH and CDR2 as LQKENI. This CDR3 comprises 15 residues. V dropped 1 base and J dropped 5 bases, with 14 bases sitting between them.

A few counts support this clone. The V call is TRBV3-1 (or the pseudogene TRBV3-2), the J call TRBJ1-1, with D possibly matching TRBD1 (6 bases). V lost 6 bases and J lost 0, with 8 bases in between. This CDR3 contains 13 residues. The germline gives CDR1 LGHDT, CDR2 YNNKEL (reference sequence). CDR3 sequence reads: CASRGQLNTEAFF. CDR3 coding DNA: TGTGCCAGCAGAGGACAGCTGAACACTGAAGCTTTCTTT.

The chain is built from TRBV7-2 and TRBJ2-5; a possible D gene is TRBD2 (6 bases). Germline assignment: CDR1 SGHTA and CDR2 FQGNSA. CDR3 length: 17 residues. V was pared by 1 base and J by 3 bases, with 18 bases between. CDR3 residues: CASSLGELNSGEETQYF. Here the CDR3 DNA reads TGTGCCAGCAGCTTAGGAGAACTTAATTCGGGGGAAGAGACCCAGTACTTC.

The rearrangement joins TRBV5-5 to TRBJ2-7; D not resolved. CDR3 length equals 12 residues. Trimming took 1 base from V and 5 from J, leaving 7 bases between them. Germline lookup yields CDR1 SGHKS and CDR2 YYEKEE (reference sequence). This chain's CDR3 is CASSLSGHEQYF. DNA of the CDR3: TGTGCCAGCAGCTTGTCAGGCCACGAGCAGTACTTC.

The sample holds one count of this clone. The rearrangement links TRBV4-2 to TRBJ1-3; TRBD1 might be the D (5 bases). Trimming pared 4 bases from V and 0 bases from J, leaving 13 bases between. This CDR3 contains 16 residues. CDR1 and CDR2 (germline): LGHNA, YNFKEQ. CDR3 DNA: TGTGCCAGCAGCCCACTTGCGGGGGGCTCTGGAAACACCATATATTTT. This encodes CASSPLAGGSGNTIYF.

The rearrangement joins TRBV18 to TRBJ1-1; 8 positions match TRBD1. Germline CDR1 is KGHSH and CDR2 is LQKENI. The CDR3 has 18 residues. The junction had 10 bases not matched to a gene; V was cut back by 1 base and J by 0 bases. The chain's CDR3 is CASSPLGPGQELNTEAFF. The CDR3 coding sequence is TGTGCCAGCTCACCACTCGGTCCGGGACAGGAGTTGAACACTGAAGCTTTCTTT. Looking up the rest from reference TRBV18 and TRBJ1-1 gives the full variable domain: NAGVMQNPRHLVRRRGQEARLRCSPMKGHSHVYWYRQLPEEGLKFMVYLQKENIIDESGMPKERFSAEFPKEGPSILRIQQVVRGDSAAYFCASSPLGPGQELNTEAFFGQGTRLTVV.

V and J are TRBV30 and TRBJ1-6; D not resolved. This CDR3 comprises 13 residues. Germline lookup yields CDR1 GTSNPN and CDR2 SVGIG (reference sequence). Trimming took 0 bases from V and 8 from J, leaving 8 bases between them. The CDR3 bases are TGTGCCTGGAGTGTTATTAATGATTCACCCCTCCACTTT. This sequence encodes CAWSVINDSPLHF. Looking up the rest from reference TRBV30 and TRBJ1-6 gives the full variable domain: SQTIHQWPATLVQPVGSPLSLECTVEGTSNPNLYWYRQAAGRGLQLLFYSVGIGQISSEVPQNLSASRPQDRQFILSSKKLLLSDSGFYLCAWSVINDSPLHFGNGTRLTVT.

V usage is TRBV19 and J usage is TRBJ2-1; the D gene is possibly TRBD1 (5 bases). CDR1 is LNHDA, CDR2 SQIVND, per germline (reference sequence). V was pared by 4 bases and J by 0 bases, with 16 bases between. CDR3 size: 17 residues. The CDR3 bases are TGTGCCAGTAGTACCCCCCCCGACAGACGCTCCTACAATGAGCAGTTCTTC. Protein: CASSTPPDRRSYNEQFF.

V usage is TRBV2 and J usage is TRBJ1-2; tentative D call: TRBD1 (5 bases). The germline V gene encodes CDR1 SNHLY and CDR2 FYNNEI. CDR3 length: 13 amino acids. V lost 4 bases, J lost 7 bases, and 13 bases lay in between. CDR3 amino acids: CASSVQGGIGYTF. CDR3 DNA sequence: TGTGCCAGCAGTGTGCAGGGTGGAATTGGCTACACCTTC.

This chain joins TRBV18 and TRBJ1-6, with a tentative D call TRBD1 (5 bases). Germline V gene data show CDR1 as KGHSH and CDR2 as LQKENI. There are 14 residues in the CDR3. V dropped 9 bases and J dropped 7 bases, with 16 bases sitting between them. CDR3 in DNA: TGTGCCAGTTCCCCCCAGGGTACGAATTCACCCCTCCACTTT. Translation gives CASSPQGTNSPLHF.

The V and J genes are TRBV10-3 and TRBJ2-7; a possible D gene is TRBD2 (5 bases). The germline CDR1 and CDR2 sequences are ENHRY and SYGVKD. The CDR3 has 12 residues. The germline V and J ends were trimmed by 2 bases and 7 bases, with 9 bases remaining between them. CDR3 DNA sequence: TGTGCCATCAGTGAGCGAGGGTTTGAGCAGTACTTC. As protein: CAISERGFEQYF.